The T cell receptor (beta chain) described here comes from a study of STAT5B mutations in CD4+ large granular lymphocyte leukemia. Findings and caveats of the study: The CD4+ versus CD8+ T-LGLL clonality difference may reflect limited sample size.

Details on this clone: Its specificity is unknown.

Generated by immunoSEQ multiplex PCR, the TCRdb table keeps only in-frame clones and is missing some. There are 30,000 to 40,000 clones in the sample; roughly 82% occur only once, and approximately 2.4% lies in the top ten. From germline, CDR1 is MNHNY and CDR2 SVGAGI (reference sequence). CDR3 length: 16 residues. V gave up 0 bases and J gave up 5 bases, with 17 bases separating them. The chain has TRBV6-6 and TRBJ2-7, with D uncertain. This clonotype originated in a human donor in good health. The sequenced material came from CD4+ T cells from blood buffy coats. The CDR3 region is CASSYSAADRLDEQYF. For the CDR3, the DNA is TGTGCCAGCAGTTACTCTGCGGCAGACCGGCTGGACGAGCAGTACTTC.